This TCR beta chain stems from a study of tumor and adjacent non-tumor tissue in lung cancer. No cell sorting was done before RNA was extracted from the tissue. This non-tumor lung sample came from over 3 cm beyond the tumor edge. The CDR3 spans 14 residues. V dropped 8 bases and J dropped 0 bases, with 13 bases sitting between them. Looked up from germline, CDR1 is MNHEY and CDR2 is SVGAGI. Regarding this clonotype: A read error is likely, as this CDR3 ends without the conserved phenylalanine or tryptophan.

The library came from three nested PCR rounds adapted from ARM-PCR protocols. Via MiXCR, TCRdb re-called the multiplex PCR reads, giving one row per CDR3 protein. The sample has 100,000 or so distinct CDR3 sequences, roughly two thirds seen once. J is TRBJ2-5 and V is TRBV6-5; TRBD2 is a possible D gene (5 bases). This TCR was recovered from a man in his thirties or forties with non-small cell lung cancer. The sample taken for sequencing was distant non-tumor lung tissue. CDR3 DNA sequence: TGTGCCAGCGCCGCACTAGTGAACCAAGAGACCCAGTACTTA. Encoded protein: CASAALVNQETQYL.